The 28 T cell receptor beta chains reported below all come from one sample, sequenced in a study of T-cell reconstitution after alpha-beta-depleted transplantation in children. Unique molecular identifiers were used in preparing the TCRbeta library. In TCRdb, the PCR reads were re-called with MiXCR into one record per CDR3 protein. This table holds some 600,000 distinct CDR3 sequences, about an eighth found once. The input for sequencing was PBMCs, mostly from graft donor cells, taken 360 days after TCRalphabeta/CD19-depleted stem cell transplant. These receptors were collected from a male patient between 10 and 17 years old who had a stem cell transplant for acute myeloid leukemia, so the T cells may come from the graft donor.

The V call is TRBV7-9, the J call TRBJ1-5; possible D gene TRBD1, 5 bases. The CDR3 is 15 amino acids. From germline, CDR1 is SEHNR and CDR2 FQNEAQ (reference sequence). V gave up 2 bases and J gave up 5 bases, with 13 bases separating them. The CDR3 DNA reads as TGTGCCAGCAGCTTATATGGGGGGAGGGATCAGCCCCAGCATTTT. It translates to CASSLYGGRDQPQHF.

As DNA, the CDR3 is TGTGCCAGCTCACTAATTGGACTAGCGGGTCTCAATGAGCAGTTCTTC. It yields the protein CASSLIGLAGLNEQFF. The chain has TRBV18 and TRBJ2-1, with TRBD2 identical over 11 bases. Germline CDR1 KGHSH, CDR2 LQKENI. The CDR3 length is 16 residues. V shed 4 bases and J 6 bases; nucleotides not matched to a gene: 8.

This clonotype appeared many times. The chain is built from TRBV12-3 or TRBV12-4 and TRBJ2-3; perhaps TRBD1 as D (5 bases). The ends were cut back, 5 bases at V and 10 bases at J, with 13 bases in the middle. The CDR3 sequence is 12 residues long. The CDR3: CASSPRQQAQYF. CDR3 nucleotide sequence: TGTGCCAGCAGTCCCCGACAGCAGGCGCAGTATTTT.

This chain connects TRBV19 to TRBJ1-1; no reliable D call. Per germline, CDR1 LNHDA and CDR2 SQIVND (reference sequence). This CDR3 is built from 9 residues. With 9 bases removed from V and 8 bases from J, the gap between germline ends came to 7 bases. The CDR3 region has the DNA TGTGCCAGCCGACGGGAAGCTTTCTTT. This gives the protein CASRREAFF.

The chain links TRBV27 to TRBJ2-7; 8 bases align to TRBD1. There are 13 residues in the CDR3. The V and J ends lost 5 bases and 4 bases, in that order; junction bases with no gene match: 4. Germline-derived CDR1 and CDR2 are MNHEY and SMNVEV (reference sequence). The CDR3 region has the DNA TGTGCCAGCAGTACGGGACAGGTATACGAGCAGTACTTC. This encodes CASSTGQVYEQYF.

This clonotype was seen repeatedly, ten times or more. The chain is built from TRBV10-3 and TRBJ2-5; TRBD1 matches at 8 bases. The CDR3 extends over 15 amino acids. CDR1 is ENHRY and CDR2 is SYGVKD in the germline V gene. The V gene end was trimmed by 3 bases and the J gene end by 4 bases; junction bases not matched to a gene: 7. In DNA, the CDR3 is TGTGCCATCAGTGAATCAGGACAGGGAGGAGAGACCCAGTACTTC. This sequence encodes CAISESGQGGETQYF.

This clonotype occurred a few times. This rearrangement joins TRBV5-1 to TRBJ2-7; D remains unclear. Trimming cost V 0 bases and J 0 bases, with 13 bases left between them. Looked up from germline, CDR1 is SGHRS and CDR2 is YFSETQ. The CDR3 sequence is 16 residues long. CDR3 sequence reads: CASSLGLSSFSYEQYF. CDR3 nucleotides: TGCGCCAGCAGCTTGGGTCTTAGCTCCTTCTCCTACGAGCAGTACTTC.

Only a few counts were recorded for this clonotype. The V call is TRBV28, the J call TRBJ2-1, with D hard to call. V was cut by 4 bases and J by 3 bases, with 13 bases left in between. This CDR3 has 15 amino acids. Germline-derived CDR1 and CDR2 are MDHEN and SYDVKM. The CDR3, as DNA: TGTGCCAGCAGTTCGCCTCGGAGCTTCTACAATGAGCAGTTCTTC. Its protein product is CASSSPRSFYNEQFF.

The chain has TRBV7-8 and TRBJ2-7; TRBD2 matches at 13 bases. V lost 5 bases to trimming and J lost 4 bases; unmatched junction nucleotides: 14. The length of the CDR3 is 18 residues. The V gene's germline CDR1 is SGHVS and CDR2 FQNEAQ. The CDR3 bases are TGTGCCAGCAGCCTAGTTCCGGGACTAGCGGGAAAAAAGTACGAGCAGTACTTC. Translated: CASSLVPGLAGKKYEQYF.

The sample holds a few counts of this clonotype. The chain couples TRBV19 to TRBJ2-1; 10 nucleotides line up with TRBD2. The V gene's germline CDR1 is LNHDA and CDR2 SQIVND (reference sequence). This CDR3 contains 13 residues. V lost 9 bases to trimming and J lost 9 bases; unmatched junction nucleotides: 8. The CDR3 sequence: CASGNSGRIEQFF. The CDR3 coding sequence is TGTGCCAGCGGGAATAGCGGGAGGATTGAGCAGTTCTTC.

The chain links TRBV28 to TRBJ2-3; tentative D call: TRBD1 (6 bases). The germline V and J ends were trimmed by 3 bases and 9 bases, with 16 bases remaining between them. CDR3 length equals 14 residues. In germline, CDR1 is MDHEN, CDR2 SYDVKM. In DNA form, the CDR3 reads TGTGCCAGCAGTTTCCCACCAGGGGTTGAAACGCAGTATTTT. This codes for CASSFPPGVETQYF.

This clonotype was counted only a few times. This rearrangement joins TRBV6-5 to TRBJ2-7; no firm D call. CDR3 length: 13 residues. The ends were cut back, 0 bases at V and 6 bases at J, with 9 bases in the middle. CDR1 and CDR2 (germline): MNHEY, SVGAGI. The CDR3 reads CASSYSTDIEQYF. DNA for the CDR3: TGTGCCAGCAGTTACTCCACGGATATCGAGCAGTACTTC.

This clonotype has ten or more counts. This chain links TRBV29-1 with TRBJ2-1; TRBD2 matches at 11 bases. CDR1 is SQVTM, CDR2 ANQGSEA, per germline. This CDR3 region has 17 residues. The ends lost 1 base at V and 5 bases at J; junction bases unmatched: 10. The CDR3 region is CSVEVIMTSGANNEQFF. As DNA, the CDR3 is TGCAGCGTTGAAGTCATTATGACTAGCGGGGCCAACAATGAGCAGTTCTTC.

The rearrangement uses TRBV4-2 and TRBJ2-1, with D perhaps TRBD2 (6 bases). Germline assignment: CDR1 LGHNA and CDR2 YNFKEQ. The CDR3 has 17 residues. Trimming removed 2 bases at V and 9 bases at J, with 23 bases between. The CDR3 region has the DNA TGTGCCAGCAGCCAATCCCGTTACGGGACTGCCTTTGCTGAGCAGTTCTTC. Protein: CASSQSRYGTAFAEQFF.

This chain links TRBV6-5 with TRBJ2-7, with D hard to call. Germline V gives CDR1 MNHEY, CDR2 SVGAGI. The CDR3 has 14 amino acids. V lost 4 bases, J lost 2 bases, and 12 bases lay in between. CDR3 sequence reads: CASSSIPPTYEQYF. CDR3 coding DNA: TGTGCCAGCAGTTCAATCCCGCCCACCTACGAGCAGTACTTC.

In its sample, this clonotype was seen many times. The chain uses TRBV20-1 and TRBJ2-4; 10 nucleotides match TRBD1. From germline, CDR1 is DFQATT and CDR2 SNEGSKA (reference sequence). The CDR3 is made up of 15 amino acids. V lost 3 bases and J lost 6; bases outside the gene matches: 8. DNA for the CDR3: TGCAGTGCTAGGGACAGGGGGTTTACTCTAAACATTCAGTACTTC. Translating it yields CSARDRGFTLNIQYF.

V gene TRBV7-2 combines with J gene TRBJ2-3; D gene uncertain. The CDR3 is 16 residues long. Germline assignment: CDR1 SGHTA and CDR2 FQGNSA. V dropped 1 base and J dropped 3 bases, with 14 bases sitting between them. The CDR3 protein is CASSLGVRLTTDTQYF. CDR3 DNA: TGTGCCAGCAGCTTAGGCGTCCGTCTCACTACAGATACGCAGTATTTT.

This clonotype was counted only a few times. The DNA for the CDR3 is TGCGCCAGCAGCTTTAATGGACAGGGATTGGGCTACGAGCAGTACTTC. As protein: CASSFNGQGLGYEQYF. The chain carries TRBV5-1 and TRBJ2-7, with 8 bases fitting TRBD1. V was pared by 2 bases and J by 3 bases, with 10 bases of the junction left unmatched. CDR3 length: 16 residues. The germline CDR1 and CDR2 sequences are SGHRS and YFSETQ.

This clonotype occurred many times. The chain has TRBV5-1 and TRBJ2-5; the D is unclear. The germline V and J ends were trimmed by 1 base and 2 bases, with 6 bases remaining between them. The CDR3 runs 13 residues. Germline-derived CDR1 and CDR2 are SGHRS and YFSETQ. CDR3 loop: CASSLFGQETQYF. The CDR3 bases are TGCGCCAGCAGCTTGTTTGGGCAAGAGACCCAGTACTTC.

This chain uses TRBV27 with TRBJ2-7; no definite D call. The CDR3 totals 13 residues. Germline assignment: CDR1 MNHEY and CDR2 SMNVEV (reference sequence). V was shortened by 10 bases and J by 2 bases, with 15 bases between the two germline ends. In nucleotides, the CDR3 is TGTGCCATCCGAGGAATTTCCCCCTACGAGCAGTACTTC. Encoded protein: CAIRGISPYEQYF.

The V call is TRBV6-1, the J call TRBJ2-3; 9 nucleotides match TRBD2. From germline, CDR1 is MNHNS and CDR2 SASEGT. The junction had 9 bases not matched to a gene; V was cut back by 5 bases and J by 3 bases. The CDR3 is 16 amino acids. CDR3 bases: TGTGCCAGCAGTACGCCGGGGCGGGAGGGAACAGATACGCAGTATTTT. Translated: CASSTPGREGTDTQYF.

The chain links TRBV18 to TRBJ2-2; D may be TRBD1 (6 bases). CDR3 size: 15 residues. Trimming removed 2 bases at V and 4 bases at J, with 11 bases between. Germline V gene lookup returns CDR1 KGHSH and CDR2 LQKENI. CDR3 residues: CASSPTGSGTGELFF. DNA for the CDR3: TGTGCCAGCTCACCAACAGGGAGTGGCACCGGGGAGCTGTTTTTT.

The V gene is TRBV9, the J gene TRBJ2-1, with D possibly TRBD2 on 6 matching bases. The germline CDR1 and CDR2 sequences are SGDLS and YYNGEE. Trimming left V 0 bases short and J 8 bases short, with 18 bases between. This CDR3 region has 16 residues. The CDR3 DNA sequence: TGTGCCAGCAGCGTAGAAGACGGGAGAGGATTCGATGAGCAGTTCTTC. This gives the protein CASSVEDGRGFDEQFF.

The chain joins TRBV20-1 to TRBJ1-5; 7 bases agree with TRBD1. The CDR3 extends over 16 amino acids. CDR1 and CDR2 (germline): DFQATT, SNEGSKA (reference sequence). Trimming removed 5 bases from V and 8 bases from J; junction bases left unmatched: 18. In DNA, the CDR3 is TGCAGTGCTTTTGGACAGGAGCGTTCTCTTCTTGAGCCCCAGCATTTT. This sequence encodes CSAFGQERSLLEPQHF.

This clonotype was picked up many times. CDR3 bases: TGTGCCAGCAGCTTAGTCCTCTTACAGTCCCAGTACTTC. Translating gives CASSLVLLQSQYF. This rearrangement joins TRBV7-8 to TRBJ2-5; no clear D. CDR3 size: 13 residues. Germline CDR1 is SGHVS and CDR2 is FQNEAQ. V dropped 1 base and J dropped 9 bases, with 12 bases sitting between them.

This clonotype was counted between two and nine times. The chain recombines TRBV28 with TRBJ2-3; D gene unclear. From germline, CDR1 is MDHEN and CDR2 SYDVKM. Trimming cost V 5 bases and J 1 base, with 10 bases left between them. The CDR3 loop spans 14 amino acids. The CDR3 DNA reads as TGTGCCAGCAGTCCGGGCGACGGCACAGATACGCAGTATTTT. As protein: CASSPGDGTDTQYF.

The sample holds a few counts of this clonotype. The chain links TRBV29-1 to TRBJ1-1; 12 bases fit TRBD1. V trimming: 6 bases; J trimming: 6 bases; junction bases outside the gene matches: 5. From germline, CDR1 is SQVTM and CDR2 ANQGSEA. The CDR3 length is 13 residues. In nucleotides, the CDR3 is TGCAGCGTGGGGGGACAGGGGGCCCCTGAAGCTTTCTTT. Amino acid sequence: CSVGGQGAPEAFF. The variable domain in full, completed from reference TRBV29-1 and TRBJ1-1, reads SAVISQKPSRDICQRGTSLTIQCQVDSQVTMMFWYRQQPGQSLTLIATANQGSEATYESGFVIDKFPISRPNLTFSTLTVSNMSPEDSSIYLCSVGGQGAPEAFFGQGTRLTVV.

This clonotype was found a few times. The rearrangement uses TRBV2 and TRBJ2-1; perhaps TRBD2 as D (6 bases). This CDR3 has 15 amino acids. Germline lookup yields CDR1 SNHLY and CDR2 FYNNEI. V was trimmed by 7 bases and J by 3 bases, leaving 16 bases between them. CDR3 DNA sequence: TGTGCCAGCATAGGCGGGGAAGCCTTCTACAATGAGCAGTTCTTC. This encodes CASIGGEAFYNEQFF.